The 16 T cell receptor beta chains below were found in one sample sequenced in a study of T-cell reconstitution after alpha-beta-depleted transplantation in children. Unique molecular identifiers were incorporated when the TCRbeta library was constructed. Via MiXCR, TCRdb re-called the PCR reads, giving one row per CDR3 protein. The sample contains hundreds of thousands of distinct CDR3 sequences, about an eighth of which appear only once. The sample consisted of PBMCs, mostly from graft donor cells, taken 360 days after TCRalphabeta/CD19-depleted stem cell transplant. The receptors shown here come from a male patient aged 10-17 years who had a stem cell transplant for acute myeloid leukemia, so the T cells may come from the graft donor.

The chain combines TRBV6-2 or TRBV6-3 with TRBJ2-1, with D tentatively TRBD2 (5 bases). This CDR3 has 15 amino acids. Germline CDR1 is MNHEY and CDR2 is SVGEGT. V was pared by 5 bases and J by 0 bases, with 11 bases between. CDR3 sequence: CASSASGSSYNEQFF. The CDR3 DNA sequence: TGTGCCAGCAGTGCGTCGGGGAGCTCCTACAATGAGCAGTTCTTC.

This clonotype was picked up a small number of times. The chain employs TRBV20-1 and TRBJ2-5, with a tentative D call TRBD2 (5 bases). The germline gives CDR1 DFQATT, CDR2 SNEGSKA (reference sequence). The CDR3 has 12 amino acids. V dropped 3 bases and J dropped 4 bases, with 9 bases sitting between them. The CDR3 here is CSAREVRETQYF. CDR3 in DNA: TGCAGTGCTAGGGAGGTTCGAGAGACCCAGTACTTC.

The chain employs TRBV28 and TRBJ1-2; D is unclear. Germline V gene lookup returns CDR1 MDHEN and CDR2 SYDVKM. V was trimmed by 1 base and J by 8 bases, leaving 11 bases between them. The CDR3 runs 13 residues. CDR3 DNA sequence: TGTGCCAGCAGTTTATATGGGTATTCGGGCTACACCTTC. Protein product: CASSLYGYSGYTF.

This clonotype has just a few counts. The gene calls are TRBV28 and TRBJ2-2; 10 positions match TRBD1. The CDR3 contains 13 residues. V trimming: 8 bases; J trimming: 4 bases; junction bases outside the gene matches: 1. Germline assignment: CDR1 MDHEN and CDR2 SYDVKM. In DNA form, the CDR3 reads TGTGCCAGCCGGACAGGGGGCACCGGGGAGCTGTTTTTT. Its protein is CASRTGGTGELFF. Full variable domain (rest looked up from reference TRBV28 and TRBJ2-2): DVKVTQSSRYLVKRTGEKVFLECVQDMDHENMFWYRQDPGLGLRLIYFSYDVKMKEKGDIPEGYSVSREKKERFSLILESASTNQTSMYLCASRTGGTGELFFGEGSRLTVL.

This clonotype was observed a few times. The rearrangement links TRBV5-1 to TRBJ2-7, with 8 bases lining up with TRBD2. Germline V CDR1 and CDR2: SGHRS, YFSETQ. The CDR3 totals 15 residues. The V gene end was trimmed by 4 bases and the J gene end by 6 bases; junction bases not matched to a gene: 12. This CDR3 is CASSPGTSLPGEQYF. Here the CDR3 DNA reads TGCGCCAGCAGCCCCGGGACTAGTCTTCCCGGCGAGCAGTACTTC.

This clonotype was found many times. The gene calls are TRBV20-1 and TRBJ1-3, with D hard to call. V dropped 5 bases and J dropped 4 bases, with 9 bases sitting between them. Germline loops: CDR1 DFQATT, CDR2 SNEGSKA (reference sequence). The CDR3 contains 12 residues. The CDR3 protein is CSAPSGGNTIYF. The DNA of the CDR3 is TGCAGTGCTCCCTCCGGGGGAAACACCATATATTTT.

The gene calls are TRBV20-1 and TRBJ1-6, with a possible D match to TRBD1 (6 bases). Trimming removed 5 bases from V and 13 bases from J, with 9 bases in between. Germline assignment: CDR1 DFQATT and CDR2 SNEGSKA (reference sequence). The CDR3 spans 10 residues. The CDR3 DNA is TGCAGTGCTGGGGGGGCGCCCCTCCACTTT. Translating it yields CSAGGAPLHF.

This clonotype occurred a few times. The J gene is TRBJ1-4, the V gene TRBV12-3 or TRBV12-4, with TRBD1 matching 11 bases. The V segment lost 7 bases and the J segment 5 bases; nucleotides outside the gene matches: 6. The CDR3 length is 15 residues. CDR3 nucleotides: TGTGCCAGCAACCTGGGACAGGGGGTAAATGAAAAACTGTTTTTT. Protein product: CASNLGQGVNEKLFF.

Only a few counts were recorded for this clonotype. This chain links TRBV27 with TRBJ2-2, with a weak D call TRBD1 (5 bases). Germline lookup yields CDR1 MNHEY and CDR2 SMNVEV (reference sequence). The CDR3 spans 14 residues. V was clipped by 6 bases and J by 4 bases, with 12 bases between them. CDR3 protein: CASSLTEFTGELFF. CDR3 sequence (DNA): TGTGCCAGCAGCCTGACAGAATTCACCGGGGAGCTGTTTTTT.

This clonotype showed up just a few times. This rearrangement joins TRBV5-1 to TRBJ2-7; 7 nucleotides line up with TRBD1. The V gene's germline CDR1 is SGHRS and CDR2 YFSETQ. J was trimmed by 3 bases and V by 4 bases; bases with no gene match: 7. The length of the CDR3 is 14 residues. The CDR3, as DNA: TGCGCCAGCAGCACAGGGGACAGAAACTACGAGCAGTACTTC. This gives the protein CASSTGDRNYEQYF.

The chain uses TRBV3-1 and TRBJ2-3, with a possible D match to TRBD1 (6 bases). Trimming took 1 base from V and 0 from J, leaving 11 bases between them. The CDR3 extends over 16 amino acids. Germline-derived CDR1 and CDR2 are LGHDT and YNNKEL (reference sequence). The CDR3 nucleotides read TGTGCCAGCAGCCAAGGGACAGCTATAAGCACAGATACGCAGTATTTT. It is translated as CASSQGTAISTDTQYF.

This clonotype was counted between two and nine times. The chain employs TRBV5-1 and TRBJ2-3; the D call may be TRBD1 or TRBD2 (6 bases each). Per the germline V gene, CDR1 is SGHRS and CDR2 is YFSETQ. CDR3 length equals 15 residues. The V end lost 3 bases, the J end lost 7 bases, and 18 bases lay between the germline ends. CDR3 bases: TGCGCCAGCAGCTACTATTCTTGGGGGGCGAATACGCAGTATTTT. This translates into CASSYYSWGANTQYF. Using reference TRBV5-1 and TRBJ2-3 for the parts outside the CDR3, the full variable domain is KAGVTQTPRYLIKTRGQQVTLSCSPISGHRSVSWYQQTPGQGLQFLFEYFSETQRNKGNFPGRFSGRQFSNSRSEMNVSTLELGDSALYLCASSYYSWGANTQYFGPGTRLTVL.

This chain's CDR3 is CASSLKDPLGEQYF. The CDR3 nucleotides read TGTGCCAGCAGCTTAAAAGACCCCCTTGGAGAGCAGTACTTC. The V gene is TRBV11-2, the J gene TRBJ2-7, with D uncertain. V was pared by 2 bases and J by 7 bases, with 15 bases between. CDR1 and CDR2 from the germline V gene are SGHAT and FQNNGV. This CDR3 contains 14 residues.

This clonotype was detected many times. This sequence joins TRBV7-9 and TRBJ2-1; 7 bases agree with TRBD1. The CDR3 contains 12 residues. Losses at the gene ends were 5 bases for V and 15 bases for J; bases not matched to a gene: 10. The germline gives CDR1 SEHNR, CDR2 FQNEAQ (reference sequence). DNA of the CDR3: TGTGCCAGCAGCGCTCTACAGGGGACCGGGTTCTTC. Its protein product is CASSALQGTGFF.

The gene calls are TRBV11-2 and TRBJ2-1, with D possibly being TRBD2 (6 bases). The germline V gene has CDR1 SGHAT and CDR2 FQNNGV. CDR3 size: 13 residues. Trimming removed 3 bases at V and 6 bases at J, with 9 bases between. This CDR3 reads CASSFGSRNEQFF. CDR3 nucleotide sequence: TGTGCCAGCAGCTTCGGGAGTCGCAATGAGCAGTTCTTC.

This clonotype showed up just a few times. The genes are TRBV7-2 and TRBJ2-3, with TRBD2 matching 7 bases. The CDR3 runs to 18 residues. Germline assignment: CDR1 SGHTA and CDR2 FQGNSA. The trim removed 4 bases at V and 7 bases at J, leaving 20 bases unmatched. The CDR3 region is CASSSSPTSSGYPYTQYF. The DNA of the CDR3 is TGTGCCAGCAGCTCAAGCCCCACATCTAGCGGATATCCCTATACGCAGTATTTT. Looking up the rest from reference TRBV7-2 and TRBJ2-3 gives the full variable domain: GAGVSQSPSNKVTEKGKDVELRCDPISGHTALYWYRQSLGQGLEFLIYFQGNSAPDKSGLPSDRFSAERTGGSVSTLTIQRTQQEDSAVYLCASSSSPTSSGYPYTQYFGPGTRLTVL.